The next 29 T cell receptor beta chains were all read from a single sample in a study of T-cell reconstitution after alpha-beta-depleted transplantation in children. The TCRbeta library was prepared with unique molecular identifiers. One entry per CDR3 protein results from TCRdb running MiXCR on the PCR reads. The profile shows about 230,000 distinct CDR3 sequences, approximately 11% of them singletons. The specimen was PBMCs, collected before TCRalphabeta/CD19-depleted stem cell transplant. These receptors came from a child under two years old with acute myeloid leukemia, due to receive a stem cell transplant.

This clonotype was counted many times. V is TRBV20-1 and J is TRBJ2-3, with 7 bases identical to TRBD2. Germline CDR1 reads DFQATT; CDR2 reads SNEGSKA (reference sequence). The CDR3 extends over 13 amino acids. V gave up 2 bases and J gave up 5 bases; unmatched junction bases: 4. The CDR3 nucleotides read TGCAGTGCTAGATGGACTAGTAAAGATACGCAGTATTTT. This translates into CSARWTSKDTQYF.

This clonotype was detected many times. The chain carries TRBV10-3 and TRBJ2-1; 10 nucleotides line up with TRBD1. The junction had 0 bases not matched to a gene; V was cut back by 4 bases and J by 6 bases. This CDR3 region has 13 residues. Germline-derived CDR1 and CDR2 are ENHRY and SYGVKD. Written as DNA, the CDR3 is TGTGCCATCAGTGGGACAGGGGGCAATGAGCAGTTCTTC. Amino acids: CAISGTGGNEQFF.

The table lists this clonotype with a few counts. The rearrangement links TRBV11-2 to TRBJ2-3; D may be TRBD2 (6 bases). The germline gives CDR1 SGHAT, CDR2 FQNNGV. Trimming shortened V by 0 bases and J by 10 bases, and 14 bases separated the two germline ends. The CDR3 covers 14 residues. CDR3 sequence: CASSLEPSGFAQYF. In DNA form, the CDR3 reads TGTGCCAGCAGCTTAGAGCCCAGCGGGTTTGCGCAGTATTTT.

The sample holds many counts of this clonotype. The chain employs TRBV2 and TRBJ1-3; tentative D call: TRBD1 (5 bases). V was shortened by 11 bases and J by 0 bases, with 14 bases between the two germline ends. The CDR3 runs to 14 residues. Germline CDR1 reads SNHLY; CDR2 reads FYNNEI. CDR3 sequence reads: CASGDVISGNTIYF. DNA for the CDR3: TGTGCCTCGGGGGACGTAATCTCTGGAAACACCATATATTTT.

This clonotype was detected ten times or more. V gene TRBV5-1 combines with J gene TRBJ2-2; D gene unclear. The CDR3 is 12 amino acids. V was trimmed by 6 bases and J by 6 bases, leaving 9 bases between them. The V gene's germline CDR1 is SGHRS and CDR2 YFSETQ. CDR3 in DNA: TGCGCCAGCATGGAACCAGCCGGGGAGCTGTTTTTT. It codes for CASMEPAGELFF.

This clonotype was counted at least ten times. CDR3 sequence (DNA): TGTGCCAGCAGCCCCCGGGCTAGCGGGATAATAGATGAGCAGTTCTTC. Its protein is CASSPRASGIIDEQFF. The genes are TRBV7-8 and TRBJ2-1, with 9 bases that match TRBD2. In germline, CDR1 is SGHVS, CDR2 FQNEAQ. Germline trimming cut 5 bases from V and 8 bases from J; bases unmatched to any gene: 13. The CDR3 is 16 amino acids. The entire variable domain, with the rest obtained from reference TRBV7-8 and TRBJ2-1, is as follows: GAGVSQSPRYKVAKRGQDVALRCDPISGHVSLFWYQQALGQGPEFLTYFQNEAQLDKSGLPSDRFFAERPEGSVSTLKIQRTQQEDSAVYLCASSPRASGIIDEQFFGPGTRLTVL.

This clonotype was recorded many times. The chain has TRBV12-3 or TRBV12-4 and TRBJ2-1, with TRBD2 matching over 10 bases. The CDR3 runs to 18 residues. V shed 6 bases and J 4 bases; nucleotides not matched to a gene: 15. The CDR3 bases are TGTGCCAGCAGCCGGGCTAGCGGGAGTTCCGGGGATTACAATGAGCAGTTCTTC. It translates to CASSRASGSSGDYNEQFF.

There are many counts of this clonotype. The rearrangement joins TRBV7-9 to TRBJ2-1; 8 positions match TRBD2. Germline V CDR1 and CDR2: SEHNR, FQNEAQ (reference sequence). CDR3 length equals 16 residues. Trimming at V came to 4 bases and at J to 4 bases, leaving 9 bases not matched to a gene. The CDR3 protein is CASSSLSGTQYNEQFF. DNA of the CDR3: TGTGCCAGCAGCTCCCTTAGCGGGACGCAATACAATGAGCAGTTCTTC.

This clonotype was counted at least ten times. The chain couples TRBV20-1 to TRBJ1-1, with D unresolved. CDR3 length equals 13 residues. Trimming pared 4 bases from V and 0 bases from J, leaving 9 bases between. Germline CDR1 DFQATT, CDR2 SNEGSKA (reference sequence). The CDR3 reads CSAIRDMNTEAFF. CDR3 coding DNA: TGCAGTGCTATACGAGACATGAACACTGAAGCTTTCTTT.

In this sample, this clonotype turned up many times. The chain has TRBV27 and TRBJ2-1; 11 bases match TRBD2. Trimming took 2 bases from V and 0 from J; bases not matched to a gene: 6. Germline values: CDR1 MNHEY, CDR2 SMNVEV (reference sequence). The CDR3 consists of 18 residues. The CDR3 is CASSLQFTSGSSYNEQFF. As DNA, the CDR3 is TGTGCCAGCAGTTTACAATTCACTAGCGGGAGCTCCTACAATGAGCAGTTCTTC.

This clonotype was counted many times. The V call is TRBV5-1, the J call TRBJ1-2, with 7 bases that match TRBD1. This CDR3 contains 18 residues. The J segment lost 1 base and the V segment lost 2 bases, leaving 14 bases of the junction unmatched. Germline CDR1 is SGHRS and CDR2 is YFSETQ. The CDR3 reads CASSFRPTSTGSNYGYTF. CDR3 coding DNA: TGCGCCAGCAGCTTTAGACCAACTTCGACAGGGAGTAACTATGGCTACACCTTC.

This clonotype came up many times. The chain combines TRBV12-3 or TRBV12-4 with TRBJ2-5; D is undetermined. The germline V and J ends were trimmed by 4 bases and 0 bases, with 0 bases remaining between them. This CDR3 comprises 11 residues. In DNA form, the CDR3 reads TGTGCCAGCAGTTACCAAGAGACCCAGTACTTC. Amino acid sequence: CASSYQETQYF.

Here the CDR3 DNA reads TGCAGTGCTAGTCCGCCGGGCAGTTCTGGGGCCAACGTCCTGACTTTC. Its translation is CSASPPGSSGANVLTF. The chain links TRBV20-1 to TRBJ2-6; D unclear. Trimming left V 3 bases short and J 1 base short, with 13 bases between. The CDR3 is made up of 16 amino acids. Germline CDR1 reads DFQATT; CDR2 reads SNEGSKA (reference sequence).

The table lists this clonotype with a few counts. The V gene is TRBV6-1, the J gene TRBJ1-4, with 8 bases aligning to TRBD1. Germline loops: CDR1 MNHNS, CDR2 SASEGT. The CDR3 runs to 14 residues. Trimming at V came to 8 bases and at J to 1 base, leaving 3 bases not matched to a gene. The CDR3 loop is CASADRVTNEKLFF. The CDR3 DNA follows: TGTGCCAGCGCGGACAGGGTAACTAATGAAAAACTGTTTTTT.

This clonotype was counted ten times or more. The V and J genes are TRBV3-1 and TRBJ2-7; no clear D. Between the trimmed V and J ends, which lost 1 base and 0 bases, there was a span of 16 bases. CDR1 and CDR2 (germline): LGHDT, YNNKEL (reference sequence). This CDR3 spans 17 amino acids. CDR3 sequence reads: CASSQALRTFSSYEQYF. Here the CDR3 DNA reads TGTGCCAGCAGCCAAGCGTTGAGGACGTTTAGCTCCTACGAGCAGTACTTC.

This clonotype came up many times. The chain is built from TRBV20-1 and TRBJ2-1; 10 nucleotides line up with TRBD2. Germline V lookup: CDR1 DFQATT, CDR2 SNEGSKA (reference sequence). V shed 6 bases, J shed 2 bases, and the junction held 4 bases outside the gene matches. The CDR3 sequence is 14 residues long. The CDR3: CSAQGLAAYNEQFF. The CDR3 bases are TGCAGTGCGCAAGGACTAGCGGCCTACAATGAGCAGTTCTTC.

At least ten counts were recorded for this clonotype. This chain connects TRBV27 to TRBJ2-5, with D perhaps TRBD1 or TRBD2 (5 bases each). The CDR3 has 14 residues. Trimming shortened V by 5 bases and J by 5 bases, and 15 bases separated the two germline ends. From germline, CDR1 is MNHEY and CDR2 SMNVEV (reference sequence). The CDR3 protein is CASSPRDPRETQYF. Here the CDR3 DNA reads TGTGCCAGCAGTCCCCGGGACCCACGGGAGACCCAGTACTTC.

This clonotype was recorded many times. This sequence joins TRBV3-1 and TRBJ2-7; perhaps D is TRBD1 or TRBD2 (5 bases each). CDR1 and CDR2 from the germline V gene are LGHDT and YNNKEL (reference sequence). CDR3 size: 14 residues. The V end was cut by 3 bases, the J end by 0 bases, with 9 bases between. CDR3 nucleotide sequence: TGTGCCAGCAGCCACAGGGAGTCCTCCTACGAGCAGTACTTC. Protein product: CASSHRESSYEQYF.

The gene calls are TRBV6-1 and TRBJ2-7; D is unresolved. CDR3 size: 15 residues. Germline lookup yields CDR1 MNHNS and CDR2 SASEGT. V was pared by 5 bases and J by 1 base, with 15 bases between. CDR3 coding DNA: TGTGCCAGCAGTCGAGACTCATTCAATTCCTACGAGCAGTACTTC. Its translation is CASSRDSFNSYEQYF.

The V gene is TRBV5-3, the J gene TRBJ2-1; possible D gene TRBD2, 7 bases. TRBV5-3 is an open reading frame, and its role is uncertain. The CDR3 loop spans 16 amino acids. V lost 8 bases and J 6 bases, leaving 24 bases between the germline ends. The CDR3 sequence: CARSRGLAAPLNEQFF. For the CDR3, the DNA is TGTGCCAGGAGCCGGGGGCTAGCGGCCCCCCTCAATGAGCAGTTCTTC.

This clonotype showed up many times. This chain uses TRBV20-1 with TRBJ1-2, with TRBD1 matching 8 bases. V was clipped by 6 bases and J by 8 bases; unmatched bases: 11. There are 13 residues in the CDR3. Germline CDR1 is DFQATT and CDR2 is SNEGSKA (reference sequence). CDR3 coding DNA: TGCAGTGCAATGGAGGGCAGGGGGCAGGGCTACACCTTC. It translates to CSAMEGRGQGYTF.

Ten or more counts support this clonotype. The chain recombines TRBV7-9 with TRBJ1-2; 7 bases agree with TRBD1. The CDR3 runs 15 residues. The V segment lost 1 base and the J segment 5 bases; nucleotides outside the gene matches: 7. Germline V lookup: CDR1 SEHNR, CDR2 FQNEAQ (reference sequence). The CDR3 sequence: CASSLGRDSPYGYTF. The CDR3 DNA reads as TGTGCCAGCAGCTTAGGCCGGGACAGCCCGTATGGCTACACCTTC. Together with reference TRBV7-9 and TRBJ1-2, the CDR3 gives the full variable domain: DTGVSQNPRHKITKRGQNVTFRCDPISEHNRLYWYRQTLGQGPEFLTYFQNEAQLEKSRLLSDRFSAERPKGSFSTLEIQRTEQGDSAMYLCASSLGRDSPYGYTFGSGTRLTVV.

This clonotype was observed many times. The rearrangement joins TRBV5-1 to TRBJ2-2; D gene ambiguous. Trimming took off 0 bases at V and 6 bases at J, with 15 bases between the two ends. There are 16 residues in the CDR3. In germline, CDR1 is SGHRS, CDR2 YFSETQ. CDR3 DNA: TGCGCCAGCAGCTTGGCTTCCTACGCAGTTGCCGGGGAGCTGTTTTTT. As protein: CASSLASYAVAGELFF.

The J gene is TRBJ1-6, the V gene TRBV27; 7 bases fit TRBD1. This CDR3 has 14 amino acids. Looked up from germline, CDR1 is MNHEY and CDR2 is SMNVEV (reference sequence). V trimming: 5 bases; J trimming: 6 bases; junction bases outside the gene matches: 4. CDR3 loop: CASSRYRGNSPLHF. The CDR3 bases are TGTGCCAGCAGTCGATACAGGGGTAATTCACCCCTCCACTTT.

This clonotype has at least ten counts. V and J are TRBV19 and TRBJ2-2, with TRBD2 as a possible D gene (6 bases). The CDR3 is 15 amino acids. The V end lost 4 bases, the J end lost 6 bases, and 15 bases lay between the germline ends. Germline CDR1 LNHDA, CDR2 SQIVND (reference sequence). Here the CDR3 DNA reads TGTGCCAGTAGTACCCGCGCGGGAACGGCCGGGGAGCTGTTTTTT. Protein sequence: CASSTRAGTAGELFF.

There are many counts of this clonotype. V usage is TRBV20-1 and J usage is TRBJ2-1, with TRBD2 matching over 12 bases. The length of the CDR3 is 14 residues. The germline CDR1 and CDR2 sequences are DFQATT and SNEGSKA (reference sequence). With V trimmed by 3 bases and J by 5 bases, 2 bases remained unmatched. This CDR3 is CSARGLAGNNEQFF. The CDR3, as DNA: TGCAGTGCTAGGGGACTAGCGGGTAACAATGAGCAGTTCTTC.

This clonotype appeared many times. The V gene is TRBV28, the J gene TRBJ2-3; 10 nucleotides agree with TRBD1. The CDR3 totals 17 residues. Germline CDR1 reads MDHEN; CDR2 reads SYDVKM. Trimming cost V 5 bases and J 2 bases; bases outside gene matches: 10. The CDR3 loop reads CASSLHTGTGVTDTQYF. In DNA form, the CDR3 reads TGTGCCAGCAGTCTACACACCGGGACAGGGGTCACAGATACGCAGTATTTT.

This clonotype was found many times. The chain links TRBV11-2 to TRBJ2-7; maybe TRBD2 (6 bases). Germline loops: CDR1 SGHAT, CDR2 FQNNGV. The CDR3 extends over 11 amino acids. V lost 5 bases and J lost 6, with 8 bases in between. The CDR3 reads CASSPSVEQYF. DNA of the CDR3: TGTGCCAGCAGCCCTAGCGTCGAGCAGTACTTC.

This clonotype was observed at least ten times. This chain uses TRBV7-2 with TRBJ2-2; D is unclear. This CDR3 region has 14 residues. V was shortened by 5 bases and J by 5 bases, with 12 bases between the two germline ends. The germline V gene encodes CDR1 SGHTA and CDR2 FQGNSA. The CDR3 nucleotides are TGTGCCAGCAGCAAAACAGCCATTACCGGGGAGCTGTTTTTT. Its translation is CASSKTAITGELFF.